This T cell receptor beta chain was recovered during a study of T cell repertoires in ileal Crohn's disease. The ends were cut back, 3 bases at V and 4 bases at J, with 16 bases in the middle. Germline V gene lookup returns CDR1 SQVTM and CDR2 ANQGSEA. The CDR3 has 15 amino acids. This table comes from immunoSEQ multiplex PCR, and its TCRdb copy is limited to in-frame clones, with some not included. The profile shows 11,000 to 15,000 clones, around four fifths of them singletons. Sequenced sample: ileal tissue. The chain recombines TRBV29-1 with TRBJ1-3, with a weak D call TRBD1 (5 bases). The sequence came from an adult with Crohn's disease. CDR3 nucleotide sequence: TGCAGCGTTGAGAAACGCAGGGTTGCCGGAAACACCATATATTTT. Translating it yields CSVEKRRVAGNTIYF.